This TCR beta chain was captured in a study of a mutant IDH1 vaccine in newly diagnosed glioma. For the study at large: Patients arrived already treated with radiotherapy, temozolomide, or both, most having had both.

The table lists this clone with a count of one. Its antigen is not known. Data came from immunoSEQ multiplex PCR; TCRdb stores just in-frame clones and leaves some out. The table has tens of thousands of clones, 75% to 85% seen once; the top ten hold 6.2%. Described time point: week 23, last vaccination. Vaccination comprised doses that each held 300 ug of mutant IDH1 20-mer peptide, plus topical imiquimod. The sample here was PBMCs, taken from a glioma patient whose treatment included an IDH1 peptide vaccine. This receptor was identified in a man aged 40-55 years with glioma.

The CDR3 protein is CASSFRQGSGNEKLFF. The DNA of the CDR3 is TGTGCCAGCTCATTTCGACAGGGCTCGGGGAATGAAAAACTGTTTTTT. The rearrangement joins TRBV18 to TRBJ1-4, with 7 positions matching TRBD1. The V gene's germline CDR1 is KGHSH and CDR2 LQKENI. Losses at the gene ends were 5 bases for V and 5 bases for J; bases not matched to a gene: 11. The CDR3 totals 16 residues.